The T cell receptor (beta chain) under discussion was sequenced for a study of T cell responses to AZD1222 COVID-19 vaccine. Notes on the study in general: Vaccine-related CD4 TCRs covered spike, predominating at 160-218 and 743-854.

Germline trimming cut 3 bases from V and 13 bases from J; bases unmatched to any gene: 7. CDR1 is KGHSH, CDR2 LQKENI, per germline. The CDR3 spans 13 residues. Some clones are missing from TCRdb's copy, which holds only in-frame ones; the method was immunoSEQ multiplex PCR. The repertoire consists of fewer than 150,000 clones, with around 92% occurring once and the leading ten covering 4% to 4.5%. Comment on this clone: The antigen is undetermined.

The V gene is TRBV18, the J gene TRBJ2-3; 10 nucleotides align to TRBD1. Source: peripheral blood, taken on day 0 of AZD1222 vaccination. The source of this sequence is an adult in good health. The CDR3 reads CASSPAGGTGEYF. DNA of the CDR3: TGTGCCAGCTCACCCGCCGGTGGGACAGGGGAGTATTTT.